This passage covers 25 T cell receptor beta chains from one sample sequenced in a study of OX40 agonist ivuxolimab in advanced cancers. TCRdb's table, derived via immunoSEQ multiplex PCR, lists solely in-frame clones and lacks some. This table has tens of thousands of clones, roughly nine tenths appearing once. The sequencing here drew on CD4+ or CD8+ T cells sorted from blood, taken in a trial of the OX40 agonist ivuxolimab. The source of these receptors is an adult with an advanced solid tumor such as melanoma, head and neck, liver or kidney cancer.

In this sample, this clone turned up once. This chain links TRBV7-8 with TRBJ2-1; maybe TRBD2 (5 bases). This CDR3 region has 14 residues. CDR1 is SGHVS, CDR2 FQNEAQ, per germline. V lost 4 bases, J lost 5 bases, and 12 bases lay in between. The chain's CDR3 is CASSSGFFDNEQFF. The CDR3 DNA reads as TGTGCCAGCAGCTCGGGGTTTTTCGACAATGAGCAGTTCTTC.

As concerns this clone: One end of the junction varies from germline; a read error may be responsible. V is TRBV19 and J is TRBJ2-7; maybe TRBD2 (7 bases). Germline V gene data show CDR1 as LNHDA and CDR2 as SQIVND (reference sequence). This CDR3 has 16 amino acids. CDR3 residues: CASRIVGGATIYEQYF. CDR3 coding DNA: TGTGCCAGTAGGATAGTGGGGGGGGCGACAATCTACGAGCAGTACTTC.

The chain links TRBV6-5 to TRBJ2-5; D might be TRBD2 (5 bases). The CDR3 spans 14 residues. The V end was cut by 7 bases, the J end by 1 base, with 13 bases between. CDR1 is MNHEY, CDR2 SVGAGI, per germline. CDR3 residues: CASMEAGFQETQYF. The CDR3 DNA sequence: TGTGCCAGCATGGAGGCGGGCTTCCAAGAGACCCAGTACTTC.

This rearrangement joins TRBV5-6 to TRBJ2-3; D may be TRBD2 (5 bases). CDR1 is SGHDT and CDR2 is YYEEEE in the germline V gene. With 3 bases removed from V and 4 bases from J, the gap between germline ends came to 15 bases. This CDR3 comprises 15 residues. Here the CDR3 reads CASSSGMNPSDTQYF. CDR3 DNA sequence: TGTGCCAGCAGCTCCGGGATGAACCCGTCAGATACGCAGTATTTT. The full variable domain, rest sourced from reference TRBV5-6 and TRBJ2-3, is DAGVTQSPTHLIKTRGQQVTLRCSPKSGHDTVSWYQQALGQGPQFIFQYYEEEERQRGNFPDRFSGHQFPNYSSELNVNALLLGDSALYLCASSSGMNPSDTQYFGPGTRLTVL.

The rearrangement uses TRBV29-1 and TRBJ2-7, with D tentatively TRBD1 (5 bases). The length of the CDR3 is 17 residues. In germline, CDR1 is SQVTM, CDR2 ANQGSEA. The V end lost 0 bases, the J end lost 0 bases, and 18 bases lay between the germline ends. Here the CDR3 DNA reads TGCAGCGTTGAAGATCTTAGGGCAGGGAACCTCTCCTACGAGCAGTACTTC. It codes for CSVEDLRAGNLSYEQYF.

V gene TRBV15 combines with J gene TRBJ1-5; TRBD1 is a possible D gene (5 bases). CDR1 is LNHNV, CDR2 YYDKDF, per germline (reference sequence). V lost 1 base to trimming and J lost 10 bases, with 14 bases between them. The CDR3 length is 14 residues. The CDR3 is CATSRGPGSEPQHF. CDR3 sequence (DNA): TGTGCCACCAGCAGAGGACCAGGGTCGGAACCCCAGCATTTT.

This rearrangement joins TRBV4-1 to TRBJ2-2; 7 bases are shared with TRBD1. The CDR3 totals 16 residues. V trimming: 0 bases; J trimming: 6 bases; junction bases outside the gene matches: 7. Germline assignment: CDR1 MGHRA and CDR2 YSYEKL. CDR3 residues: CASSQERTGAAGELFF. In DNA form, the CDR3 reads TGCGCCAGCAGCCAAGAACGAACAGGGGCTGCCGGGGAGCTGTTTTTT.

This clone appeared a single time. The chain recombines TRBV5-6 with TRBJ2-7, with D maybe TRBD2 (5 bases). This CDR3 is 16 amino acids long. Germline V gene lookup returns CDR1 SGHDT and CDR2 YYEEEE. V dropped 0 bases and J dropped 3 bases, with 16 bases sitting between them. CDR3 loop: CASSLGIREKFYEQYF. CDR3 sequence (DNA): TGTGCCAGCAGCTTGGGGATTCGGGAAAAATTCTACGAGCAGTACTTC.

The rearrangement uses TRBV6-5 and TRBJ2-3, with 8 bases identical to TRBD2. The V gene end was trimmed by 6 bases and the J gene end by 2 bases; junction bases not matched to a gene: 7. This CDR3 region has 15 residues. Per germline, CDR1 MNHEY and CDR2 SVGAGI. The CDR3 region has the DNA TGTGCCAGCAGACCGACTAGCGCCTTCACAGATACGCAGTATTTT. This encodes CASRPTSAFTDTQYF.

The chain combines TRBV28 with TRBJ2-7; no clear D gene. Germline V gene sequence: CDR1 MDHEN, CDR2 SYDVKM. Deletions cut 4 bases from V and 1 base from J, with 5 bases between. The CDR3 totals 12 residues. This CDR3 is CASSWDSYEQYF. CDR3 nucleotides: TGTGCCAGCAGTTGGGATTCCTACGAGCAGTACTTC. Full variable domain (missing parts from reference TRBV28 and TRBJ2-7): DVKVTQSSRYLVKRTGEKVFLECVQDMDHENMFWYRQDPGLGLRLIYFSYDVKMKEKGDIPEGYSVSREKKERFSLILESASTNQTSMYLCASSWDSYEQYFGPGTRLTVT.

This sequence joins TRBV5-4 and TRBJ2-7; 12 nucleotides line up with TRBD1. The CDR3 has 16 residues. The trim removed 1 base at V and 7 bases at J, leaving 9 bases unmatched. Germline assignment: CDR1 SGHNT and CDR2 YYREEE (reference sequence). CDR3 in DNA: TGTGCCAGCAGCTTGTTTTGGGACAGGGGGCCCGAAGAGCAGTACTTC. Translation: CASSLFWDRGPEEQYF. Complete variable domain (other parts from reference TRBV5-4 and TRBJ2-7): ETGVTQSPTHLIKTRGQQVTLRCSSQSGHNTVSWYQQALGQGPQFIFQYYREEENGRGNFPPRFSGLQFPNYSSELNVNALELDDSALYLCASSLFWDRGPEEQYFGPGTRLTVT.

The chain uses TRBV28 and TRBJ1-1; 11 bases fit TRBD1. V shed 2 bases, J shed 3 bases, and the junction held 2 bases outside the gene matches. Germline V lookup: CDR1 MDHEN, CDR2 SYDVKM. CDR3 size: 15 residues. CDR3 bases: TGTGCCAGCAGTTTAGCGGGACAGGGGGACACTGAAGCTTTCTTT. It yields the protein CASSLAGQGDTEAFF. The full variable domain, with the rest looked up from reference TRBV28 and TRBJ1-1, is DVKVTQSSRYLVKRTGEKVFLECVQDMDHENMFWYRQDPGLGLRLIYFSYDVKMKEKGDIPEGYSVSREKKERFSLILESASTNQTSMYLCASSLAGQGDTEAFFGQGTRLTVV.

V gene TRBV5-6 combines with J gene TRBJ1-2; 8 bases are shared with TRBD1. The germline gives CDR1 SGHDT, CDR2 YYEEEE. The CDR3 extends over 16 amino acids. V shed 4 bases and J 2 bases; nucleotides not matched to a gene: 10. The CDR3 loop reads CASSGIGQGPNYGYTF. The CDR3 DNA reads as TGTGCCAGCAGCGGAATTGGACAGGGTCCCAACTATGGCTACACCTTC.

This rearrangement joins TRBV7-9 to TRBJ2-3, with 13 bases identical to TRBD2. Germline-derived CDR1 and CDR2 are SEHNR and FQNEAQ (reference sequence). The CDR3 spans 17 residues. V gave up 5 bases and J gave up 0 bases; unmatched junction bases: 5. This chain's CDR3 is CASSPGLAGHSTDTQYF. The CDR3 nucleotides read TGTGCCAGCAGCCCGGGACTAGCGGGGCACAGCACAGATACGCAGTATTTT.

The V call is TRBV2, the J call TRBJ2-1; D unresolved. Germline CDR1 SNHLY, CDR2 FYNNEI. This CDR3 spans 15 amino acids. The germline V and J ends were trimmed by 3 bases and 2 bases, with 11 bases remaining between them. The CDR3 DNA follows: TGTGCCAGCAGTGATCCACCCTCGGCCTACAATGAGCAGTTCTTC. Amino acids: CASSDPPSAYNEQFF.

The CDR3 DNA reads as TGTGCCAGCAGTCGCCAACCCCCGGGACAGGGCTCCTACAATGAGCAGTTCTTC. Translating gives CASSRQPPGQGSYNEQFF. This chain connects TRBV6-4 to TRBJ2-1; 9 nucleotides match TRBD1. The V segment lost 5 bases and the J segment 0 bases; nucleotides outside the gene matches: 11. The length of the CDR3 is 18 residues. Germline V gene data show CDR1 as MRHNA and CDR2 as SNTAGT.

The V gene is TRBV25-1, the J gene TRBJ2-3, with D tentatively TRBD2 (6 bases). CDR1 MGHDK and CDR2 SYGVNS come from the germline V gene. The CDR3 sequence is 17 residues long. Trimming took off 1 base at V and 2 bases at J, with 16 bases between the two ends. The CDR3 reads CASSESHVGGVTDTQYF. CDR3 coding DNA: TGTGCCAGCAGTGAATCCCACGTCGGCGGGGTCACAGATACGCAGTATTTT.

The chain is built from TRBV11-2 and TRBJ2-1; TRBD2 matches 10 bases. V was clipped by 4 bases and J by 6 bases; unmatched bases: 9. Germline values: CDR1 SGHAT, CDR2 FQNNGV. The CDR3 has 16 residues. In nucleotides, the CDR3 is TGTGCCAGCAGCTCCCGGGTAGCGGGAGGCAGCAATGAGCAGTTCTTC. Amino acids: CASSSRVAGGSNEQFF.

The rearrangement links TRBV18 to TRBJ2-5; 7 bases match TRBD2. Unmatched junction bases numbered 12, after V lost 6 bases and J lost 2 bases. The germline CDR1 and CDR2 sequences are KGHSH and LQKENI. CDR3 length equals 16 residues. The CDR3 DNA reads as TGTGCCAGCTCCCGGACCGGGACTACAACGCAAGAGACCCAGTACTTC. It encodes CASSRTGTTTQETQYF.

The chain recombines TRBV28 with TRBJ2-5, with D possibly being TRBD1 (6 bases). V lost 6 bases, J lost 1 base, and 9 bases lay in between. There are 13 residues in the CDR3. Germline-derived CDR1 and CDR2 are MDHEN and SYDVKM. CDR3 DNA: TGTGCCAGCAGGAGGGACACCCAAGAGACCCAGTACTTC. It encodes CASRRDTQETQYF.

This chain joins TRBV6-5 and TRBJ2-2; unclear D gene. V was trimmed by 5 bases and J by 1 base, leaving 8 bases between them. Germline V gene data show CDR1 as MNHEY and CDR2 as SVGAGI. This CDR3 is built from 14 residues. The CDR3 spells CASSQSENTGELFF. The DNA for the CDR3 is TGTGCCAGCAGTCAGAGCGAGAACACCGGGGAGCTGTTTTTT.

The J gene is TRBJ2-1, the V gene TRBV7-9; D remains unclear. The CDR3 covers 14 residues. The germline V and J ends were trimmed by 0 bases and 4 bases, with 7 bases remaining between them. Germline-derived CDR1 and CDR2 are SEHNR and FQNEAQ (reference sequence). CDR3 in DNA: TGTGCCAGCAGCTTAGCAGGGAAGTACAATGAGCAGTTCTTC. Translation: CASSLAGKYNEQFF.

The CDR3 DNA sequence: TGTGCCAGCAGTGAATGGGGTCAGAACACTGAAGCTTTCTTT. Amino acids: CASSEWGQNTEAFF. This chain links TRBV6-1 with TRBJ1-1; D remains ambiguous. The CDR3 runs to 14 residues. Germline V gene data show CDR1 as MNHNS and CDR2 as SASEGT. Trimming took off 2 bases at V and 1 base at J, with 8 bases between the two ends.

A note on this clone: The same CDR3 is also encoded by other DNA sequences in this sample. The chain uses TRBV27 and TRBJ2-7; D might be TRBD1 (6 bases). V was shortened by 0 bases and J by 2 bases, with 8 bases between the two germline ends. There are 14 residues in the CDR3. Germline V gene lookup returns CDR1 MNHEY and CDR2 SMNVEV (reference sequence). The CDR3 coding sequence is TGTGCCAGCAGTTTATCGGCAGGGGCCTACGAGCAGTACTTC. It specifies CASSLSAGAYEQYF.

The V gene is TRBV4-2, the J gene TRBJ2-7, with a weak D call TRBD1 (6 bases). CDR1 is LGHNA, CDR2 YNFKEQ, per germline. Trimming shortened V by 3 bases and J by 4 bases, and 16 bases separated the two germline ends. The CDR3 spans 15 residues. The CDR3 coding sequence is TGTGCCAGCAGCCAGGGGGCAGGGGCCTCGTACGAGCAGTACTTC. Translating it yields CASSQGAGASYEQYF.